A single sample is the source of the 30 T cell receptor beta chains below, sequenced in a study of graft-versus-host responses after intestinal transplantation. No antigen is known for these receptors. The repertoire was sequenced with immunoSEQ multiplex PCR; TCRdb's copy has only in-frame clones and lacks some. The sample gives some 48,000 clones, about four fifths of which show up once; 0.45% to 0.55% is in the top ten. The material was unstimulated CD4+ T cells sorted from spleen or lymph node cells, obtained before transplant. These receptor sequences come from a human donor who was the organ donor for an intestinal transplant.

This clone was seen just once. The gene calls are TRBV27 and TRBJ2-1; 9 nucleotides align to TRBD2. Looked up from germline, CDR1 is MNHEY and CDR2 is SMNVEV (reference sequence). The CDR3 has 19 amino acids. Losses at the gene ends were 1 base for V and 2 bases for J; bases not matched to a gene: 12. CDR3 coding DNA: TGTGCCAGCAGTTTATTGGGGACTAGCAGGAGAAGCCCCTACAATGAGCAGTTCTTC. This gives the protein CASSLLGTSRRSPYNEQFF.

The chain has TRBV5-1 and TRBJ1-6, with no clear D. The V gene's germline CDR1 is SGHRS and CDR2 YFSETQ. The V end was cut by 0 bases, the J end by 7 bases, with 14 bases between. The CDR3 is 16 amino acids. The CDR3 region is CASSLVSGSSNSPLHF. The CDR3 nucleotides are TGCGCCAGCAGCTTGGTTTCGGGTTCGAGCAATTCACCCCTCCACTTT.

The chain combines TRBV30 with TRBJ1-1; 8 bases align to TRBD1. With 2 bases clipped from V and 3 bases from J, the junction kept 14 bases outside the gene matches. CDR1 GTSNPN and CDR2 SVGIG come from the germline V gene (reference sequence). The CDR3 loop spans 17 amino acids. The DNA for the CDR3 is TGTGCCTGGAGTCCTACACCTGGACAGGGAGGGGACACTGAAGCTTTCTTT. Amino acid sequence: CAWSPTPGQGGDTEAFF.

The rearrangement uses TRBV20-1 and TRBJ2-7; no reliable D call. Germline V gives CDR1 DFQATT, CDR2 SNEGSKA (reference sequence). Between the trimmed V and J ends, which lost 1 base and 3 bases, there was a span of 4 bases. The CDR3 consists of 11 residues. The CDR3 loop reads CSARVIYEQYF. CDR3 nucleotide sequence: TGCAGTGCTAGAGTTATCTACGAGCAGTACTTC.

The chain combines TRBV2 with TRBJ2-3, with D perhaps matching TRBD2 (5 bases). Trimming cost V 6 bases and J 6 bases, with 13 bases left between them. Per the germline V gene, CDR1 is SNHLY and CDR2 is FYNNEI. The CDR3 totals 13 residues. CDR3 residues: CASRVPQRDTQYF. The CDR3 coding sequence is TGTGCCAGCAGAGTCCCACAGCGGGATACGCAGTATTTT.

This clone was counted once. This chain connects TRBV5-1 to TRBJ2-3; D uncertain. Germline lookup yields CDR1 SGHRS and CDR2 YFSETQ. V was pared by 3 bases and J by 5 bases, with 13 bases between. CDR3 length equals 14 residues. The CDR3 here is CASSSRPTEDTQYF. In DNA, the CDR3 is TGCGCCAGCAGCTCCAGGCCTACCGAAGATACGCAGTATTTT. The complete variable domain, with remaining parts taken from reference TRBV5-1 and TRBJ2-3, reads KAGVTQTPRYLIKTRGQQVTLSCSPISGHRSVSWYQQTPGQGLQFLFEYFSETQRNKGNFPGRFSGRQFSNSRSEMNVSTLELGDSALYLCASSSRPTEDTQYFGPGTRLTVL.

The V gene is TRBV30, the J gene TRBJ2-7, with D tentatively TRBD1 (6 bases). With 7 bases removed from V and 2 bases from J, the gap between germline ends came to 18 bases. The germline V gene encodes CDR1 GTSNPN and CDR2 SVGIG (reference sequence). The CDR3 has 14 amino acids. DNA of the CDR3: TGTGCCTCAGACGTCGGACAGAACCCCTACGAGCAGTACTTC. Its protein is CASDVGQNPYEQYF.

This chain connects TRBV5-4 to TRBJ2-6; D unclear. Between the trimmed V and J ends, which lost 1 base and 4 bases, there was a span of 6 bases. The CDR3 covers 14 residues. Germline values: CDR1 SGHNT, CDR2 YYREEE (reference sequence). The CDR3 protein is CASSLWGGANVLTF. The DNA of the CDR3 is TGTGCCAGCAGCTTGTGGGGAGGGGCCAACGTCCTGACTTTC.

The chain has TRBV19 and TRBJ1-1; D is unclear. There are 14 residues in the CDR3. CDR1 is LNHDA, CDR2 SQIVND, per germline (reference sequence). The V end was cut by 6 bases, the J end by 4 bases, with 15 bases between. CDR3 protein: CASSPSIVRTEAFF. The CDR3 DNA sequence: TGTGCCAGTAGCCCAAGTATTGTTCGCACTGAAGCTTTCTTT.

On this clone: The sample contains more than one DNA sequence encoding this CDR3. The CDR3 DNA reads as TGTGCCAGCAGCTTGGGACTAGCGGGCGATACGCAGTATTTT. Its protein is CASSLGLAGDTQYF. The V call is TRBV5-4, the J call TRBJ2-3; 10 bases agree with TRBD2. The CDR3 extends over 14 amino acids. The V segment lost 0 bases and the J segment 6 bases; nucleotides outside the gene matches: 1. Germline V CDR1 and CDR2: SGHNT, YYREEE (reference sequence).

The chain recombines TRBV27 with TRBJ2-2; D possibly uses TRBD1 or TRBD2 (5 bases each). The V end was cut by 3 bases, the J end by 6 bases, with 11 bases between. The V gene's germline CDR1 is MNHEY and CDR2 SMNVEV (reference sequence). The CDR3 sequence is 14 residues long. For the CDR3, the DNA is TGTGCCAGCAGTTTGATTCGGGACGCCGGGGAGCTGTTTTTT. Amino acid sequence: CASSLIRDAGELFF.

A few counts support this clone. The genes are TRBV5-1 and TRBJ2-7, with 7 bases matching TRBD1. CDR1 is SGHRS and CDR2 is YFSETQ in the germline V gene. There are 17 residues in the CDR3. The junction had 15 bases not matched to a gene; V was cut back by 4 bases and J by 2 bases. The CDR3 bases are TGCGCCAGCAGCCCGAGGTGGCCCCGGGACAGAACCTACGAGCAGTACTTC. Its translation: CASSPRWPRDRTYEQYF.

Only a few counts were recorded for this clone. The CDR3 DNA reads as TGTGCCAGCACCTTTGGGGGTTGGACAGATACGCAGTATTTT. Its protein product is CASTFGGWTDTQYF. V and J are TRBV6-1 and TRBJ2-3; D might be TRBD1 or TRBD2, each matching 5 bases. The CDR3 sequence is 14 residues long. Per the germline V gene, CDR1 is MNHNS and CDR2 is SASEGT. V was cut by 7 bases and J by 3 bases, with 14 bases left in between.

This rearrangement joins TRBV4-1 to TRBJ2-3, with 15 nucleotides matching TRBD2. The CDR3 has 20 amino acids. CDR1 MGHRA and CDR2 YSYEKL come from the germline V gene. Trimming removed 2 bases from V and 5 bases from J; junction bases left unmatched: 14. The CDR3 here is CASSQLYSHGLAGGQDTQYF. CDR3 in DNA: TGCGCCAGCAGCCAACTATACTCACACGGACTAGCGGGGGGGCAAGATACGCAGTATTTT.

V usage is TRBV19 and J usage is TRBJ1-1; D gene ambiguous. CDR1 LNHDA and CDR2 SQIVND come from the germline V gene (reference sequence). V was shortened by 1 base and J by 1 base, with 7 bases between the two germline ends. CDR3 size: 14 residues. CDR3 in DNA: TGTGCCAGTAGTATAGTGAACCCGAACACTGAAGCTTTCTTT. Its translation is CASSIVNPNTEAFF.

The rearrangement links TRBV11-2 to TRBJ2-1; D possibly matches TRBD1 or TRBD2 (5 bases each). The V gene's germline CDR1 is SGHAT and CDR2 FQNNGV. V lost 6 bases and J lost 4, with 16 bases in between. The CDR3 has 15 residues. CDR3 protein: CASRRPGTPYNEQFF. The DNA of the CDR3 is TGTGCCAGCAGACGACCCGGGACCCCTTACAATGAGCAGTTCTTC.

Concerning this clone itself: Germline and junction disagree at one end, which may indicate a read error. The chain carries TRBV6-5 and TRBJ1-1; weak D call: TRBD1 (6 bases). This CDR3 spans 15 amino acids. Germline assignment: CDR1 MNHEY and CDR2 SVGAGI. The CDR3 DNA reads as TGTGCCAGCAGTTCACCCAGGGGAGTGAAGACTGAAGCTTTCTTT. This encodes CASSSPRGVKTEAFF.

The V and J genes are TRBV6-7 and TRBJ2-1; 7 bases are a match to TRBD1. TRBV6-7 is an ORF, and what it does is uncertain. This CDR3 region has 17 residues. V lost 4 bases, J lost 6 bases, and 15 bases stayed unmatched. CDR3 amino acids: CASSSTGVGGLCNEQFF. CDR3 coding DNA: TGTGCCAGCAGTTCTACAGGGGTAGGGGGCCTGTGCAATGAGCAGTTCTTC.

The V call is TRBV30, the J call TRBJ1-3; D is ambiguous. With 4 bases removed from V and 8 bases from J, the gap between germline ends came to 21 bases. The germline V gene has CDR1 GTSNPN and CDR2 SVGIG (reference sequence). This CDR3 is 15 amino acids long. CDR3 DNA sequence: TGTGCCTGGACTCTCCTCCCACAGCCGTCGGACACCATATATTTT. This codes for CAWTLLPQPSDTIYF.

The chain links TRBV6-5 to TRBJ1-3; D remains ambiguous. CDR1 MNHEY and CDR2 SVGAGI come from the germline V gene. The CDR3 has 14 amino acids. The V and J ends lost 5 bases and 0 bases respectively, with 8 bases between them. The CDR3 protein is CASSDGVSGNTIYF. The CDR3 coding sequence is TGTGCCAGCAGTGATGGGGTCTCTGGAAACACCATATATTTT.

The rearrangement uses TRBV30 and TRBJ1-5; D remains unclear. The CDR3 runs 12 residues. Trimming took off 0 bases at V and 6 bases at J, with 6 bases between the two ends. The germline V gene has CDR1 GTSNPN and CDR2 SVGIG (reference sequence). The CDR3 DNA reads TGTGCCTGGAGTGTACACAGTCAGCCCCAGCATTTT. Its translation: CAWSVHSQPQHF.

The chain recombines TRBV19 with TRBJ2-1; weak D call: TRBD1 (5 bases). V lost 7 bases and J lost 4, with 14 bases in between. The CDR3 extends over 14 amino acids. The germline V gene has CDR1 LNHDA and CDR2 SQIVND (reference sequence). CDR3 sequence (DNA): TGTGCCAGTACTGTGGGGCGCTCGTACAATGAGCAGTTCTTC. Translation gives CASTVGRSYNEQFF.

The chain has TRBV2 and TRBJ1-1; a weak D match, TRBD1 (5 bases). The CDR3 spans 13 residues. Germline assignment: CDR1 SNHLY and CDR2 FYNNEI. Between the trimmed V and J ends, which lost 6 bases and 3 bases, there was a span of 11 bases. CDR3 sequence (DNA): TGTGCCAGCAGGGGGCTGGTGGACACTGAAGCTTTCTTT. It codes for CASRGLVDTEAFF.

The rearrangement uses TRBV5-1 and TRBJ1-1, with 7 bases fitting TRBD1. The CDR3 covers 14 residues. Germline V gene sequence: CDR1 SGHRS, CDR2 YFSETQ. The junction had 3 bases not matched to a gene; V was cut back by 0 bases and J by 4 bases. In nucleotides, the CDR3 is TGCGCCAGCAGCTTGGTTTCAGGGGGCACTGAAGCTTTCTTT. Protein product: CASSLVSGGTEAFF.

This clone was detected once. The chain uses TRBV5-5 and TRBJ1-2, with D possibly matching TRBD1 (6 bases). CDR1 and CDR2 (germline): SGHKS, YYEKEE (reference sequence). Trimming left V 0 bases short and J 0 bases short, with 18 bases between. The CDR3 is made up of 18 amino acids. CDR3: CASSLVSITGWANYGYTF. CDR3 bases: TGTGCCAGCAGCTTGGTGAGCATTACAGGGTGGGCTAACTATGGCTACACCTTC. Complete variable domain (other parts from reference TRBV5-5 and TRBJ1-2): DAGVTQSPTHLIKTRGQQVTLRCSPISGHKSVSWYQQVLGQGPQFIFQYYEKEERGRGNFPDRFSARQFPNYSSELNVNALLLGDSALYLCASSLVSITGWANYGYTFGSGTRLTVV.

The chain carries TRBV10-3 and TRBJ2-2, with TRBD1 identical over 9 bases. The J segment lost 4 bases and the V segment lost 5 bases, leaving 5 bases of the junction unmatched. The CDR3 is 15 amino acids. From germline, CDR1 is ENHRY and CDR2 SYGVKD. The chain's CDR3 is CAISSQGAGTGELFF. In DNA, the CDR3 is TGTGCCATCAGTTCACAGGGGGCCGGCACCGGGGAGCTGTTTTTT.

The chain has TRBV19 and TRBJ2-1; 7 bases are shared with TRBD2. The CDR3 extends over 15 amino acids. Trimming at V came to 4 bases and at J to 0 bases, leaving 3 bases not matched to a gene. Germline values: CDR1 LNHDA, CDR2 SQIVND (reference sequence). CDR3 in DNA: TGTGCCAGTAGTACCCTAGCGGCCTCCTACAATGAGCAGTTCTTC. Translating gives CASSTLAASYNEQFF.

V is TRBV29-1 and J is TRBJ1-1, with TRBD1 matching 7 bases. The CDR3 runs 13 residues. V lost 6 bases to trimming and J lost 5 bases; unmatched junction nucleotides: 9. Germline V gene lookup returns CDR1 SQVTM and CDR2 ANQGSEA. In DNA, the CDR3 is TGCAGCGTCGTGAGACAGGGAGGAACTGAAGCTTTCTTT. Protein sequence: CSVVRQGGTEAFF.

This sequence joins TRBV4-3 and TRBJ2-3, with D maybe TRBD2 (6 bases). The V gene's germline CDR1 is LGHNA and CDR2 YSLEER. Trimming shortened V by 1 base and J by 9 bases, and 11 bases separated the two germline ends. This CDR3 region has 13 residues. CDR3 loop: CASSQGGGRTQYF. The CDR3 nucleotides read TGCGCCAGCAGCCAAGGAGGAGGGCGGACGCAGTATTTT.

As regards this clone: This sample includes further DNA sequences coding for the same CDR3. This rearrangement joins TRBV11-2 to TRBJ2-2; D is unclear. Germline lookup yields CDR1 SGHAT and CDR2 FQNNGV. The CDR3 extends over 14 amino acids. V dropped 1 base and J dropped 0 bases, with 3 bases sitting between them. CDR3 DNA sequence: TGTGCCAGCAGCTTAGGACCGAACACCGGGGAGCTGTTTTTT. It encodes CASSLGPNTGELFF.